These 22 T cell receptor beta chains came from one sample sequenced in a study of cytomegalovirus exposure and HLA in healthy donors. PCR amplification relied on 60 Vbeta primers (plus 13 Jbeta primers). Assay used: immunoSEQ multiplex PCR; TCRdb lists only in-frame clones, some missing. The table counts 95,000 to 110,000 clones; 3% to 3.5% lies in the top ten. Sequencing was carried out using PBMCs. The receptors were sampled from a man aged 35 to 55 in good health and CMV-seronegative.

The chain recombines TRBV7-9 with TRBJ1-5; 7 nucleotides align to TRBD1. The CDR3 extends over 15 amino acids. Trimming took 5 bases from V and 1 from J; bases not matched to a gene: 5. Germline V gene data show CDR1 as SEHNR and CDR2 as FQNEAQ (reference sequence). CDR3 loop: CASSRTGVSNQPQHF. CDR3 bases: TGTGCCAGCAGCCGGACAGGAGTAAGCAATCAGCCCCAGCATTTT.

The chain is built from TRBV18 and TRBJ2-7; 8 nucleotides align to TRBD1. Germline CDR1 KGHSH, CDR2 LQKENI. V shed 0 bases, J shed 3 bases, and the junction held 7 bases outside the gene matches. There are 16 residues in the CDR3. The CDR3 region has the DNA TGTGCCAGCTCACCACCGTTTGGAACAGGGGGCTACGAGCAGTACTTC. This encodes CASSPPFGTGGYEQYF.

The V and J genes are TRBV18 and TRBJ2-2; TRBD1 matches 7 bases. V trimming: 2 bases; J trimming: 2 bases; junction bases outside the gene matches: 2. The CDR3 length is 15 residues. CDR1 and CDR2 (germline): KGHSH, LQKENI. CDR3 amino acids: CASSPAGGNTGELFF. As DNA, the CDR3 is TGTGCCAGCTCACCAGCAGGGGGAAACACCGGGGAGCTGTTTTTT.

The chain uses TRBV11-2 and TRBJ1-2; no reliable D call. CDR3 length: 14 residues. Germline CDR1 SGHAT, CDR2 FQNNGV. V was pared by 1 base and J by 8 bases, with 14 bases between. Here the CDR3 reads CASSLGSKSGGYTF. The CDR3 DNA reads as TGTGCCAGCAGCTTAGGGAGCAAATCGGGGGGCTACACCTTC.

CDR3 nucleotide sequence: TGTGCCAGCAGCGTCCGGGGGGGGCGGGACAGAAAGAATCAGCCCCAGCATTTT. Translating it yields CASSVRGGRDRKNQPQHF. This chain joins TRBV21-1 and TRBJ1-5. TRBV21-1 is shown as a pseudogene. There are 18 residues in the CDR3.

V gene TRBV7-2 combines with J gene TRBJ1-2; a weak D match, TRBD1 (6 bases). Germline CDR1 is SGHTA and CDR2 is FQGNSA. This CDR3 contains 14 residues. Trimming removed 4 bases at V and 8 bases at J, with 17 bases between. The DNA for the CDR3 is TGTGCCAGCAGCTCCTATAGACAGGCCGGGGGCTACACCTTC. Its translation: CASSSYRQAGGYTF.

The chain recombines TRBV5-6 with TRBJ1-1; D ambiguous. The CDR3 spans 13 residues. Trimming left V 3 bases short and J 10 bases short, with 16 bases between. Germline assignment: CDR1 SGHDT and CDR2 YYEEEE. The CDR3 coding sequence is TGTGCCAGCAGCTGGAGGCTAGTTGGCGGAGCTTTCTTT. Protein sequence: CASSWRLVGGAFF.

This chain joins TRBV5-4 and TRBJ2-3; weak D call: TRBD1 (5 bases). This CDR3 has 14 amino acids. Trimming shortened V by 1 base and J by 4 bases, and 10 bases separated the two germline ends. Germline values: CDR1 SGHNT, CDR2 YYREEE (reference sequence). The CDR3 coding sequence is TGTGCCAGCAGCTTGACAGGAAATGCAGATACGCAGTATTTT. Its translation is CASSLTGNADTQYF.

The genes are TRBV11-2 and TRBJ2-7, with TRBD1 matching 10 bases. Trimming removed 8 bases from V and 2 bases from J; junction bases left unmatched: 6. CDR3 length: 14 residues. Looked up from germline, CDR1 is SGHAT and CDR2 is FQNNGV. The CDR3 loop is CASLDGTGAYEQYF. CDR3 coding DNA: TGTGCCAGCTTAGACGGGACAGGGGCCTACGAGCAGTACTTC.

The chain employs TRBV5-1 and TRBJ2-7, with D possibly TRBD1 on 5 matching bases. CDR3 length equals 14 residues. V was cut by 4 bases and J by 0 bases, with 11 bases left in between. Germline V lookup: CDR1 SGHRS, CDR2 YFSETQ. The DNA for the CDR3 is TGCGCCAGCAGCGAGGACATTAGCTCCTACGAGCAGTACTTC. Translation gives CASSEDISSYEQYF.

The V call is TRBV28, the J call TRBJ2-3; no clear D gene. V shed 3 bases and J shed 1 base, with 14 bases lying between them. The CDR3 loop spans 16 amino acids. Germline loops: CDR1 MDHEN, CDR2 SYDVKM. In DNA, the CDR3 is TGTGCCAGCAGTTTTGTTTGGAGCGTTGGCACAGATACGCAGTATTTT. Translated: CASSFVWSVGTDTQYF.

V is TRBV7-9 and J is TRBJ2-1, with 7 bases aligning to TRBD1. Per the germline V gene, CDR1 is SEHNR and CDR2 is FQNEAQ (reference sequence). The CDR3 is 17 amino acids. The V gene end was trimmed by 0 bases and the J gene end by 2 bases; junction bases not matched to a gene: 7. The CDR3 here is CASSLAVRGTTYNEQFF. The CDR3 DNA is TGTGCCAGCAGCTTAGCTGTCAGGGGGACCACCTACAATGAGCAGTTCTTC. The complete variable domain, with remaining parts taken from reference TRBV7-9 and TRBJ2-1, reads DTGVSQNPRHKITKRGQNVTFRCDPISEHNRLYWYRQTLGQGPEFLTYFQNEAQLEKSRLLSDRFSAERPKGSFSTLEIQRTEQGDSAMYLCASSLAVRGTTYNEQFFGPGTRLTVL.

The CDR3 coding sequence is TGCGCCAGCAGCGAGGGGACAGGGGCCAACGAGCAGTACTTC. It yields the protein CASSEGTGANEQYF. The chain carries TRBV5-1 and TRBJ2-7; 10 nucleotides align to TRBD1. After removal of 4 bases from V and 5 bases from J, the junction contained 6 bases not matched to a gene. This CDR3 has 14 amino acids. CDR1 is SGHRS and CDR2 is YFSETQ in the germline V gene.

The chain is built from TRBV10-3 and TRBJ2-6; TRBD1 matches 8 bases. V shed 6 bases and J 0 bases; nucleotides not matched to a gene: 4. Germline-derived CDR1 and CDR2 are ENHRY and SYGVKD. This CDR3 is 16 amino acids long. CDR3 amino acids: CAIRQGVFSGANVLTF. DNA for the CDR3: TGTGCCATCAGACAGGGGGTCTTCTCTGGGGCCAACGTCCTGACTTTC.

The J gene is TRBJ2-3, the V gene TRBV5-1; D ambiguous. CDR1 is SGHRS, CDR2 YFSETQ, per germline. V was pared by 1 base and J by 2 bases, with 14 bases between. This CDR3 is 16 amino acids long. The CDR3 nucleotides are TGCGCCAGCAGCTTGTACGAGATGGGCCCCACAGATACGCAGTATTTT. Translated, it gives CASSLYEMGPTDTQYF.

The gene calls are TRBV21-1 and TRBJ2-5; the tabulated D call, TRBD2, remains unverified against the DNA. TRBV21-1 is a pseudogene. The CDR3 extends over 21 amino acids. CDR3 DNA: TGTGCCAGCAGCAATAAAGGGAGGGTTCCACTAGCGGGAGATCGGCGGGAGACCCAGTACTTC. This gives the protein CASSNKGRVPLAGDRRETQYF.

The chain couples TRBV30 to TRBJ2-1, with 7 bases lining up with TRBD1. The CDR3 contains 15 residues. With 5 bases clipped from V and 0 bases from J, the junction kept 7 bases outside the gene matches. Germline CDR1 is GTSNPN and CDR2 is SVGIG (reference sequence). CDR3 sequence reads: CAWGDWDSSYNEQFF. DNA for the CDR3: TGTGCCTGGGGTGACTGGGACAGCTCCTACAATGAGCAGTTCTTC.

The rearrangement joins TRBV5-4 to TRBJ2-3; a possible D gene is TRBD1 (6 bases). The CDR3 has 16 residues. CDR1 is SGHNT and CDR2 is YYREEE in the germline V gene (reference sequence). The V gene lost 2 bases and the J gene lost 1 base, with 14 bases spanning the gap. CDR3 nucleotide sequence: TGTGCCAGCAGCTTCGGCGGCAGGGGCCGCACAGATACGCAGTATTTT. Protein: CASSFGGRGRTDTQYF.

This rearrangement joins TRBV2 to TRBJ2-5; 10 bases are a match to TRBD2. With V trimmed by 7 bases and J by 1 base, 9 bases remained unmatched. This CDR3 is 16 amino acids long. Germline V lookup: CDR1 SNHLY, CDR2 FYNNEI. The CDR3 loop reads CASTNGRTSGQETQYF. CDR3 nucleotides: TGTGCCAGCACCAATGGACGGACTAGCGGCCAAGAGACCCAGTACTTC.

CDR3 nucleotide sequence: TGTGCCAGCTCACCCTTTCGAGAATCCACCTACAATGAGCAGTTCTTC. Translated: CASSPFRESTYNEQFF. The chain joins TRBV18 to TRBJ2-1; D remains unclear. The CDR3 runs to 16 residues. Germline CDR1 and CDR2: KGHSH and LQKENI. The V and J ends lost 3 bases and 2 bases respectively, with 14 bases between them. The full variable domain, its missing parts supplied by reference TRBV18 and TRBJ2-1, is NAGVMQNPRHLVRRRGQEARLRCSPMKGHSHVYWYRQLPEEGLKFMVYLQKENIIDESGMPKERFSAEFPKEGPSILRIQQVVRGDSAAYFCASSPFRESTYNEQFFGPGTRLTVL.

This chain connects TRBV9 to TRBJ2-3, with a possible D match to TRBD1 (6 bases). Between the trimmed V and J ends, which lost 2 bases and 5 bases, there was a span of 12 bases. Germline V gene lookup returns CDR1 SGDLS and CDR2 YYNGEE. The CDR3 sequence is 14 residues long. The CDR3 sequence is CASSVGTLGDTQYF. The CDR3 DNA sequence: TGTGCCAGCAGCGTCGGGACATTGGGAGATACGCAGTATTTT.

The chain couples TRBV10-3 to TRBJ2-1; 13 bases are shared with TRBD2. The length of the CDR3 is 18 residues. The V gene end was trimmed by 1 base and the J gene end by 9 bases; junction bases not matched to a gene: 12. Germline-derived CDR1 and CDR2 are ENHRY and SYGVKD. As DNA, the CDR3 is TGTGCCATCAGTGAGTTATGGAGTGGGACTAGCGGGACGGGTGAGCAGTTCTTC. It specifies CAISELWSGTSGTGEQFF.